The rows below give T cell receptor beta chains drawn from one sample of a study of early T cells in non-severe SARS-CoV-2 infection. TCRdb re-derived calls from the 5' RACE reads in MiXCR, one entry per CDR3 protein. The profile shows around 44,000 distinct CDR3 sequences, over 7.5% of them singletons. Sample: whole blood. These receptors all stem from an adult who was a healthcare worker with PCR-confirmed SARS-CoV-2 infection or an uninfected control (not recorded which). Both conserved end residues are part of each CDR3. Fields, in order: J gene, V gene, CDR3 protein.

TRBJ2-7 | TRBV27 | CASMSGTGYEQYF
TRBJ2-5 | TRBV14 | CASSQDGLAGSFQETQYF
TRBJ1-6 | TRBV28 | CASSPPRQDGSLHF
TRBJ2-5 | TRBV7-6 | CASSSQTGGVLQETQYF
TRBJ1-5 | TRBV4-1 | CASSRDDRAYSNQPQHF
TRBJ2-3 | TRBV4-2 | CASSSREKITDTQYF
TRBJ2-7 | TRBV2 | CASKRTAYEQYF
TRBJ2-7 | TRBV16 | CASSRGTTLSYEQYF
TRBJ2-2 | TRBV20-1 | CSARGDTGELFF
TRBJ2-5 | TRBV28 | CASSSMGRHQETQYF
TRBJ2-7 | TRBV28 | CASSTAEQYF
TRBJ1-3 | TRBV6-5 | CASSYEGQGLGTIYF
TRBJ1-6 | TRBV20-1 | CSATRDSGLVLHF
TRBJ2-2 | TRBV4-1 | CASSGGTSGRVGNTGELFF
TRBJ2-5 | TRBV20-1 | CSALGQETQYF
TRBJ2-1 | TRBV7-9 | CASSFLRREWGNEQFF